This TCR beta chain was identified in a study of cytomegalovirus exposure and HLA in healthy donors. Germline V gene sequence: CDR1 WNHNN, CDR2 SYGVQD (reference sequence). The V end lost 6 bases, the J end lost 0 bases, and 8 bases lay between the germline ends. The CDR3 has 13 amino acids. The PCR used 60 Vbeta and 13 Jbeta primers. The table came from immunoSEQ multiplex PCR; TCRdb's copy has only in-frame clones and leaves some out. The sample lists 150,000 to 200,000 clones, about three quarters occurring once. The source material was PBMCs. The sequence came from a man aged 35 to 55 in good health and CMV-seropositive. The chain joins TRBV10-1 to TRBJ1-1; D gene uncertain. The CDR3 loop is CASSVQMNTEAFF. The CDR3 coding sequence is TGCGCCAGCAGCGTACAGATGAACACTGAAGCTTTCTTT.